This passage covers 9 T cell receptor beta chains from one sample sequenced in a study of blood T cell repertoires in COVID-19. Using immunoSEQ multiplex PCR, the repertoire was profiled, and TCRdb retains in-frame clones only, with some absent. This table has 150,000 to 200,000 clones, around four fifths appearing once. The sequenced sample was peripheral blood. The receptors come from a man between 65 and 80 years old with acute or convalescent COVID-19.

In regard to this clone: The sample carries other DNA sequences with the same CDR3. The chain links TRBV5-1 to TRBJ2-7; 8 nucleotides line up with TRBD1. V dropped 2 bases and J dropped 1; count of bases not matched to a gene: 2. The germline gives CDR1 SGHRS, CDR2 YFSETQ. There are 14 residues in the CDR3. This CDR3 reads CASSFRTGSYEQYF. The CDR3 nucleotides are TGCGCCAGCAGCTTCAGGACAGGGTCCTACGAGCAGTACTTC.

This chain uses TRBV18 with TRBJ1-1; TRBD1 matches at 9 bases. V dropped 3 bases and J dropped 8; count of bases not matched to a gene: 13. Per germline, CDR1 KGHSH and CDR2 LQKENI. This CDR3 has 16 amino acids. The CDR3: CASSPGTGINSGEAFF. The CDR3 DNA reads TGTGCCAGCTCACCGGGGACAGGGATAAACAGCGGCGAAGCTTTCTTT.

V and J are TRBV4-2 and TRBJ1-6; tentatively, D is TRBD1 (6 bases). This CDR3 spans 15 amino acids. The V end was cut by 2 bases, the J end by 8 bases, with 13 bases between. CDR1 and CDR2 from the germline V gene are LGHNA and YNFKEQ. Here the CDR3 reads CASSQLQTGYSPLHF. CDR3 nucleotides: TGTGCCAGCAGCCAACTCCAGACAGGTTATTCACCCCTCCACTTT.

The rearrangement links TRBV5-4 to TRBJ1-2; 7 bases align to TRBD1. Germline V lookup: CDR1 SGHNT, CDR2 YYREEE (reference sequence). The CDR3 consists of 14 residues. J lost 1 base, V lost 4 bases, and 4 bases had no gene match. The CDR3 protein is CASSLNRGNYGYTF. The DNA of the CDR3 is TGTGCCAGCAGCCTAAACAGGGGTAACTATGGCTACACCTTC.

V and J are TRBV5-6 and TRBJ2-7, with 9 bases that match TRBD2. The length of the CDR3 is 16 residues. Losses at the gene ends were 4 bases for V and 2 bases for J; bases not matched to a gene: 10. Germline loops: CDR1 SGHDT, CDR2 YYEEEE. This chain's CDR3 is CASSAKGLAAAYEQYF. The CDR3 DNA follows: TGTGCCAGCAGCGCGAAGGGACTAGCCGCTGCCTACGAGCAGTACTTC.

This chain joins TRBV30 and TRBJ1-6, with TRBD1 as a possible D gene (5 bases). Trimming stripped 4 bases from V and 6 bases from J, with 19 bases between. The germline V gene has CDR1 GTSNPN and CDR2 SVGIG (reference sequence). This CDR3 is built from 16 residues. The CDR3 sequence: CAWKTGTAGFNSPLHF. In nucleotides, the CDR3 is TGTGCCTGGAAGACCGGGACTGCCGGCTTTAATTCACCCCTCCACTTT.

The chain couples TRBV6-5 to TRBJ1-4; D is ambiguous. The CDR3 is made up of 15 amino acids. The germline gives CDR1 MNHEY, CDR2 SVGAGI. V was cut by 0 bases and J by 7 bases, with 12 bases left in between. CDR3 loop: CASSYSFSRGEKLFF. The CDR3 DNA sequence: TGTGCCAGCAGTTACTCGTTCTCCCGCGGTGAAAAACTGTTTTTT.

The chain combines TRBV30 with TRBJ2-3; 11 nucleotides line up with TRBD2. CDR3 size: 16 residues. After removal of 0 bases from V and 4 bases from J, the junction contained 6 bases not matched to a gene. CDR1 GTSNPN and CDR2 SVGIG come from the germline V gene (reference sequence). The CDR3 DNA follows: TGTGCCTGGAGTGTAATTAGCGGGGGGGCCGCAGATACGCAGTATTTT. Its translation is CAWSVISGGAADTQYF.

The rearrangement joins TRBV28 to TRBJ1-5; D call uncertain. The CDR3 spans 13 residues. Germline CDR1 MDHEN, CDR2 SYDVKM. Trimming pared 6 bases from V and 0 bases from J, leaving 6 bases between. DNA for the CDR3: TGTGCCAGCAGGCTCTATAGCAATCAGCCCCAGCATTTT. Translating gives CASRLYSNQPQHF.